A selection of T cell receptor beta chains follows, all from one sample in a study of T cells after yellow fever vaccination. TCRdb recomputed calls from the 5' RACE reads with MiXCR, one row per CDR3 protein. The sample lists some 670,000 distinct CDR3 sequences; about 12% were seen once. The sample in question was PBMCs, obtained on the day of the yellow fever booster vaccination. All receptors come from a man aged 30 to 39 who received the YFV17D yellow fever vaccine. The CDR3 runs from the conserved cysteine through the conserved F or W. A D gene is named only where the DNA matches it firmly. Size is stated for part of the rows, as once, few or many counts, or as a class when the clone is expanded.

D,size,V,J,CDR3,DNA
-,-,TRBV20-1,TRBJ2-3,CSARISVTDTQYF,TGCAGTGCTAGGATTAGCGTCACAGATACGCAGTATTTT
-,few,TRBV27,TRBJ2-7,CASSSLGNEQYF,TGTGCCAGCAGTTCGTTGGGGAACGAGCAGTACTTC
TRBD2,-,TRBV7-2,TRBJ2-1,CASSYSGPQFF,TGTGCCAGCAGTTATAGCGGGCCCCAGTTCTTC
TRBD1,-,TRBV7-9,TRBJ1-4,CASSLHRGGWTEKLFF,TGTGCCAGCAGCCTGCACAGGGGAGGGTGGACTGAAAAACTGTTTTTT
-,-,TRBV19,TRBJ2-1,CASRASGTDEQFF,TGTGCCAGTAGAGCGAGTGGAACGGATGAGCAGTTCTTC
-,-,TRBV28,TRBJ2-7,CASSAPGGSYEQYF,TGTGCCAGCAGTGCCCCCGGGGGCTCCTACGAGCAGTACTTC
-,few,TRBV7-9,TRBJ2-1,CASSLYTGPYNEQFF,TGTGCCAGCAGCTTATATACAGGGCCCTACAATGAGCAGTTCTTC
TRBD1,-,TRBV20-1,TRBJ1-1,CSARQGTNTEAFF,TGCAGTGCCAGACAGGGGACTAACACTGAAGCTTTCTTT
TRBD2,-,TRBV4-1,TRBJ2-7,CASSRPGTTYEQYF,TGCGCCAGCAGCCGTCCCGGGACTACCTACGAGCAGTACTTC
TRBD2,few,TRBV5-1,TRBJ2-2,CASSLGLAGGPSLNTGELFF,TGCGCCAGCAGCTTGGGACTAGCGGGAGGGCCTTCATTGAACACCGGGGAGCTGTTTTTT
TRBD2,few,TRBV7-9,TRBJ2-5,CASSLDGGREETQYF,TGTGCCAGCAGCTTAGACGGCGGGAGGGAAGAGACCCAGTACTTC
-,few,TRBV12-3/TRBV12-4,TRBJ2-4,CASSLLRAKNIQYF,TGTGCCAGCAGTTTACTTAGAGCCAAAAACATTCAGTACTTC
TRBD2,few,TRBV6-1,TRBJ2-2,CASSEGLAGFANTGELFF,TGTGCCAGCAGTGAAGGTTTAGCGGGGTTCGCGAACACCGGGGAGCTGTTTTTT
-,many,TRBV14,TRBJ2-7,CASSPTPYEQYF,TGTGCCAGCAGCCCGACTCCCTACGAGCAGTACTTC
-,few,TRBV18,TRBJ1-5,CASSRVGGNQPQHF,TGTGCCAGCTCCAGGGTTGGGGGCAATCAGCCCCAGCATTTT
TRBD1,few,TRBV20-1,TRBJ2-3,CSALSRGQGGRTDTQYF,TGCAGTGCGCTTAGTCGGGGACAGGGGGGGCGCACAGATACGCAGTATTTT
TRBD2,-,TRBV30,TRBJ2-1,CAWRGSGRLEQFF,TGTGCCTGGCGGGGTAGCGGGAGATTAGAGCAGTTCTTC
TRBD1,many,TRBV7-9,TRBJ2-1,CASSRQGIENEQFF,TGTGCCAGCTCACGACAGGGTATCGAGAATGAGCAGTTCTTC
TRBD2,-,TRBV4-2,TRBJ2-3,CASSQALAGGTDTQYF,TGTGCCAGCAGCCAAGCCCTAGCGGGAGGCACAGATACGCAGTATTTT
TRBD1,few,TRBV2,TRBJ2-2,CASRASGQVGGELFF,TGTGCCAGCAGAGCCTCGGGACAGGTCGGCGGGGAGCTGTTTTTT
TRBD1,-,TRBV6-5,TRBJ2-6,CASSFYRDRRRSGANVLTF,TGTGCCAGCAGTTTCTACCGGGACAGGCGGAGATCTGGGGCCAACGTCCTGACTTTC
-,few,TRBV2,TRBJ2-1,CASNEVSRIQFF,TGTGCCAGCAATGAGGTATCTAGGATCCAGTTCTTC
-,-,TRBV28,TRBJ2-3,CASSGRYTQYF,TGTGCCAGCAGTGGACGGTATACGCAGTATTTT
-,many,TRBV3-1,TRBJ1-2,CASSQDGNYGYTF,TGTGCCAGCAGCCAGGACGGGAACTATGGCTACACCTTC
TRBD1,-,TRBV5-6,TRBJ2-2,CASSLGQGSNTGELFF,TGTGCCAGCAGCCTGGGACAGGGTTCGAACACCGGGGAGCTGTTTTTT
TRBD2,-,TRBV20-1,TRBJ2-1,CSAVSIAGGLSNEQFF,TGCAGTGCTGTTTCCATAGCGGGAGGACTAAGCAATGAGCAGTTCTTC
TRBD1,-,TRBV29-1,TRBJ2-2,CSTTGTEVTGELFF,TGCAGCACCACCGGGACAGAAGTCACCGGGGAGCTGTTTTTT
TRBD2,-,TRBV6-2/TRBV6-3,TRBJ2-7,CASSSLPGTGGTSGLPYEQYF,TGTGCCAGCAGTTCACTACCGGGGACGGGAGGGACTAGCGGGTTACCCTACGAGCAGTACTTC
TRBD2,few,TRBV5-1,TRBJ2-7,CASSLPGTSGTYEQYF,TGCGCCAGCAGCTTACCCGGGACTAGCGGGACCTACGAGCAGTACTTC
-,-,TRBV5-1,TRBJ1-1,CASSLVRRQAEAFF,TGCGCCAGCAGCTTGGTTCGTCGTCAGGCTGAAGCTTTCTTT
-,few,TRBV12-3/TRBV12-4,TRBJ2-5,CANALANQETQYF,TGTGCCAACGCTCTAGCGAACCAAGAGACCCAGTACTTC
TRBD1,-,TRBV20-1,TRBJ2-3,CSASSAPGQGATDTQYF,TGCAGTGCTAGCTCGGCCCCGGGACAGGGGGCGACAGATACGCAGTATTTT
TRBD2,few,TRBV7-9,TRBJ2-1,CASSPRTSVGGEQFF,TGTGCCAGCAGCCCGCGTACTAGCGTCGGGGGTGAGCAGTTCTTC
-,few,TRBV5-1,TRBJ2-3,CASSPGSSKSTDTQYF,TGCGCCAGCAGCCCGGGCAGCAGTAAGTCCACAGATACGCAGTATTTT
-,-,TRBV6-2/TRBV6-3,TRBJ2-6,CAGATSGANVLTF,TGTGCCGGGGCGACCTCTGGGGCCAACGTCCTGACTTTC
-,few,TRBV20-1,TRBJ1-4,CSALQNEKLFF,TGCAGTGCTCTTCAGAATGAAAAACTGTTTTTT
TRBD1,-,TRBV9,TRBJ2-2,CASMATGGINTGELFF,TGTGCCAGCATGGCGACAGGGGGAATCAACACCGGGGAGCTGTTTTTT
TRBD2,-,TRBV7-2,TRBJ2-7,CASSYARGSDEQYF,TGTGCCAGCAGCTACGCGCGGGGGTCCGACGAGCAGTACTTC
TRBD2,few,TRBV20-1,TRBJ2-1,CSARAGTRDNEQFF,TGCAGTGCTAGAGCCGGGACTAGGGACAATGAGCAGTTCTTC
-,few,TRBV20-1,TRBJ2-1,CSAPGEGDLSYNEQFF,TGCAGTGCCCCCGGGGAGGGGGACCTCTCCTACAATGAGCAGTTCTTC
-,many,TRBV4-2,TRBJ2-7,CASSREGGKIGEQYF,TGTGCCAGCAGCCGAGAGGGCGGGAAGATAGGCGAGCAGTACTTC
TRBD2,-,TRBV12-3/TRBV12-4,TRBJ2-3,CASSSGTSGFDTQYF,TGTGCCAGCAGTTCCGGGACTAGCGGGTTTGATACGCAGTATTTT
TRBD1,-,TRBV5-6,TRBJ2-7,CASSLSFQGAKQYF,TGTGCCAGCAGCTTGTCTTTTCAGGGGGCCAAGCAGTACTTC
TRBD2,few,TRBV5-1,TRBJ2-1,CASSLGGGRGYNEQFF,TGCGCCAGCAGCTTGGGAGGAGGGAGGGGCTACAATGAGCAGTTCTTC
-,few,TRBV10-3,TRBJ1-3,CAISESAGNTIYF,TGTGCCATCAGTGAGTCGGCAGGAAACACCATATATTTT
-,few,TRBV5-5,TRBJ2-7,CASSLEAILYEQYF,TGTGCCAGCAGCTTGGAGGCCATACTCTACGAGCAGTACTTC
-,many,TRBV12-3/TRBV12-4,TRBJ2-3,CASSLLRGVATQYF,TGTGCCAGCAGTCTACTTCGGGGAGTAGCTACGCAGTATTTT
-,-,TRBV20-1,TRBJ2-6,CSAIETISGANVLTF,TGCAGTGCTATCGAAACCATCTCTGGGGCCAACGTCCTGACTTTC
-,-,TRBV18,TRBJ2-7,CASSPPDGTLVYEQYF,TGTGCCAGCTCACCACCAGACGGGACACTTGTCTACGAGCAGTACTTC
-,few,TRBV7-2,TRBJ2-7,CASSSAREGREQYF,TGTGCCAGCAGCTCGGCGCGGGAAGGGAGGGAGCAGTACTTC
TRBD2,-,TRBV7-2,TRBJ2-1,CASSFGTSYEQFF,TGTGCCAGCAGCTTTGGGACTAGTTATGAGCAGTTCTTC
TRBD1,-,TRBV29-1,TRBJ2-2,CSVEPRTGATGELFF,TGCAGCGTTGAGCCACGGACAGGGGCCACCGGGGAGCTGTTTTTT
-,-,TRBV20-1,TRBJ2-7,CSAMETWDETYEQYF,TGCAGTGCCATGGAAACGTGGGACGAAACCTACGAGCAGTACTTC